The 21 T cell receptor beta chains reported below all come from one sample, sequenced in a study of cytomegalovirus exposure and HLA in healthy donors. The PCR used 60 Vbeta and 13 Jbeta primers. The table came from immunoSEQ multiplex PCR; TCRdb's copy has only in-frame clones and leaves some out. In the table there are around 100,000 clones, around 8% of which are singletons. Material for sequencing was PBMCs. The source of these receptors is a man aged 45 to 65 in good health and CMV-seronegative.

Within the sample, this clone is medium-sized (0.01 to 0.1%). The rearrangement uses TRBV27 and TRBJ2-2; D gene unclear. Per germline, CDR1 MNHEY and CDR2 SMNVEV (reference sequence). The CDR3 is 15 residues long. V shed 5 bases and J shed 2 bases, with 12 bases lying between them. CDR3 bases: TGTGCCAGCAGTACCCTCACTCGTAACACCGGGGAGCTGTTTTTT. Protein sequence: CASSTLTRNTGELFF.

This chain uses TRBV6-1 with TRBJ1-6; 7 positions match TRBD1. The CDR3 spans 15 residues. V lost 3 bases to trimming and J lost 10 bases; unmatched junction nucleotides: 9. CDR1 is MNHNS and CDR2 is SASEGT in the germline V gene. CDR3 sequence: CASSDATGRYSPLHF. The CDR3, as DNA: TGTGCCAGCAGTGATGCGACAGGGAGGTACTCACCCCTCCACTTT.

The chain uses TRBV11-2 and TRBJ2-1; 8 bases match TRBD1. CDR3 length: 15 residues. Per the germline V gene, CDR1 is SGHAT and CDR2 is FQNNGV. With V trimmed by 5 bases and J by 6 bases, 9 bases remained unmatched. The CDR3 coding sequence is TGTGCCAGCAGCACTCCGGTGACAGGGGCCAATGAGCAGTTCTTC. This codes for CASSTPVTGANEQFF.

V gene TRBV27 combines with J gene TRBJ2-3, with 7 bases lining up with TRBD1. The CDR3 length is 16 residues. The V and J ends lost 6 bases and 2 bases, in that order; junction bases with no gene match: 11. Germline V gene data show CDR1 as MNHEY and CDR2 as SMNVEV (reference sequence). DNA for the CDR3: TGTGCCAGCAGACTCAGGGGGTCCGACCTCACAGATACGCAGTATTTT. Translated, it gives CASRLRGSDLTDTQYF.

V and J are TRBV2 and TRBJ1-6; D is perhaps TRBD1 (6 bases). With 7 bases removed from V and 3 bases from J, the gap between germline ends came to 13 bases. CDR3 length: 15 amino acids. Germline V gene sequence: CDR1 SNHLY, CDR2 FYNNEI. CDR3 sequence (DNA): TGTGCCAGCAACAACCAGGACAGCTATAATTCACCCCTCCACTTT. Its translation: CASNNQDSYNSPLHF.

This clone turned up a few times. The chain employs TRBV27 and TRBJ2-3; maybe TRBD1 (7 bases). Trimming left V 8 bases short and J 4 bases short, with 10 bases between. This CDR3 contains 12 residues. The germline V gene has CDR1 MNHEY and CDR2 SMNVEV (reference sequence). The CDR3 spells CASRRGADTQYF. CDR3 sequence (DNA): TGTGCCAGCCGCAGGGGGGCAGATACGCAGTATTTT.

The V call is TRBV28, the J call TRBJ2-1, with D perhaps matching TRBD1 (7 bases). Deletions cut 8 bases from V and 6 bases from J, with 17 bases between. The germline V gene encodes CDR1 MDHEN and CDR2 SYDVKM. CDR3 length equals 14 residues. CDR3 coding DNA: TGTGCCAGCCTATCGGGGGACAGAAGCAATGAGCAGTTCTTC. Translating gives CASLSGDRSNEQFF.

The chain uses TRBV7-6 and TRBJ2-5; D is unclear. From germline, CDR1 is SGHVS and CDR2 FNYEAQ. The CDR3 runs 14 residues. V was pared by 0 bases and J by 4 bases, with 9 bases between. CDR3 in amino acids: CASSLANPGETQYF. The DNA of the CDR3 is TGTGCCAGCAGCTTAGCCAACCCCGGAGAGACCCAGTACTTC.

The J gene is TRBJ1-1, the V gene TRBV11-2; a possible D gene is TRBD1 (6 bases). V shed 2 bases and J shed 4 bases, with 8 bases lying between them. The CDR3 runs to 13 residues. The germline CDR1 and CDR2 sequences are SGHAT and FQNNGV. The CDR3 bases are TGTGCCAGCAGCTTAAACAGGGTCACTGAAGCTTTCTTT. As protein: CASSLNRVTEAFF. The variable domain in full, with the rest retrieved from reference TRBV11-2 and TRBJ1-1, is EAGVAQSPRYKIIEKRQSVAFWCNPISGHATLYWYQQILGQGPKLLIQFQNNGVVDDSQLPKDRFSAERLKGVDSTLKIQPAKLEDSAVYLCASSLNRVTEAFFGQGTRLTVV.

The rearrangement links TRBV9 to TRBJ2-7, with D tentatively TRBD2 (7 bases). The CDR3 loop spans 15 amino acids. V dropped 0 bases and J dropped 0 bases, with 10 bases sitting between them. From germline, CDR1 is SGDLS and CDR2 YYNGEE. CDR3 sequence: CASSVEAGASYEQYF. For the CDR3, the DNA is TGTGCCAGCAGCGTAGAGGCGGGGGCCTCCTACGAGCAGTACTTC. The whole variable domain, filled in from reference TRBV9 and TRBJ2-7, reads DSGVTQTPKHLITATGQRVTLRCSPRSGDLSVYWYQQSLDQGLQFLIQYYNGEERAKGNILERFSAQQFPDLHSELNLSSLELGDSALYFCASSVEAGASYEQYFGPGTRLTVT.

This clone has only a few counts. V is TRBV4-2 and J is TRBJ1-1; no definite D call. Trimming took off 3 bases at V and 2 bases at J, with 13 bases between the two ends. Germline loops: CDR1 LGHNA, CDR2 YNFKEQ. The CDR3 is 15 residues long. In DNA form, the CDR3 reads TGTGCCAGCAGCCATAGTACGGCGGTAAACACTGAAGCTTTCTTT. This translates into CASSHSTAVNTEAFF.

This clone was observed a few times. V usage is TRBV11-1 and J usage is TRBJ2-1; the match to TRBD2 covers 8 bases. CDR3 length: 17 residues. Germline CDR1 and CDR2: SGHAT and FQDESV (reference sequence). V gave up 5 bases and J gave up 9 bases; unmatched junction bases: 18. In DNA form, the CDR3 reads TGTGCCAGCAGCAACCGGGTAGCGGGGCCACACGCCCTTGAGCAGTTCTTC. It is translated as CASSNRVAGPHALEQFF.

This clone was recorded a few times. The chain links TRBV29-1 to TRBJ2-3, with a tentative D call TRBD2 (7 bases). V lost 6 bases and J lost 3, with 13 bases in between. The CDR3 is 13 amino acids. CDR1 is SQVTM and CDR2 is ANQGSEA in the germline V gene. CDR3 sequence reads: CSVGGPGTDTQYF. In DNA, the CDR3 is TGCAGCGTGGGGGGGCCGGGGACAGATACGCAGTATTTT.

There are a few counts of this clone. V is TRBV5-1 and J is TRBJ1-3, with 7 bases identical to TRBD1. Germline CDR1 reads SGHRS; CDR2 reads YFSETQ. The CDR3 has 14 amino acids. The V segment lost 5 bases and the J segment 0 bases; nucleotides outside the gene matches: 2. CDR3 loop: CASRRDSSGNTIYF. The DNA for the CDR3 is TGCGCCAGCAGACGGGACAGCTCTGGAAACACCATATATTTT.

The CDR3 bases are TGTGCCAGCAGTTTAACCCCAGGGGGGACCTATGGCTACACCTTC. Protein sequence: CASSLTPGGTYGYTF. This sequence joins TRBV27 and TRBJ1-2; 7 bases are shared with TRBD1. The CDR3 extends over 15 amino acids. The V gene end was trimmed by 2 bases and the J gene end by 4 bases; junction bases not matched to a gene: 7. The germline gives CDR1 MNHEY, CDR2 SMNVEV (reference sequence).

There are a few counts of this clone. The CDR3 DNA is TGTGCCACCGCCGGAAAGGGGGCGGGCACAGATACGCAGTATTTT. Amino acids: CATAGKGAGTDTQYF. This chain joins TRBV19 and TRBJ2-3, with 7 positions matching TRBD1. CDR1 LNHDA and CDR2 SQIVND come from the germline V gene (reference sequence). This CDR3 has 15 residues. Trimming took 10 bases from V and 1 from J; bases not matched to a gene: 11. Full variable domain (rest looked up from reference TRBV19 and TRBJ2-3): DGGITQSPKYLFRKEGQNVTLSCEQNLNHDAMYWYRQDPGQGLRLIYYSQIVNDFQKGDIAEGYSVSREKKESFPLTVTSAQKNPTAFYLCATAGKGAGTDTQYFGPGTRLTVL.

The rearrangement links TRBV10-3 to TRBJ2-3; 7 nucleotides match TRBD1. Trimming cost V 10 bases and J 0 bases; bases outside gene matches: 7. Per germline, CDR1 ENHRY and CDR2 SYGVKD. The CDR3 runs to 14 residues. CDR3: CATLDRESTDTQYF. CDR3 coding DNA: TGTGCCACCCTTGACAGGGAGAGCACAGATACGCAGTATTTT.

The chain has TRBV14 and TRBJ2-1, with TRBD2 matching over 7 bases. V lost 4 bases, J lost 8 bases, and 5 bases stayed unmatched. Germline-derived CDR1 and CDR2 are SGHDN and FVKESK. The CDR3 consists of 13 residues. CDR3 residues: CASSPLGGDEQFF. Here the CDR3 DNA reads TGTGCCAGCAGCCCCTTGGGGGGGGATGAGCAGTTCTTC. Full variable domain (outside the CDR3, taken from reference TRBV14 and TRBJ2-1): EAGVTQFPSHSVIEKGQTVTLRCDPISGHDNLYWYRRVMGKEIKFLLHFVKESKQDESGMPNNRFLAERTGGTYSTLKVQPAELEDSGVYFCASSPLGGDEQFFGPGTRLTVL.

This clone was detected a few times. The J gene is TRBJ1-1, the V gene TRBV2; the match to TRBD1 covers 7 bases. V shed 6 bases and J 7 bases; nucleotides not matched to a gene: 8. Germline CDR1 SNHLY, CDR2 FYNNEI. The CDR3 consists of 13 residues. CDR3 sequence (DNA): TGTGCCAGCAGCAGGGGGAAACTTGGTGAAGCTTTCTTT. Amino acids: CASSRGKLGEAFF.

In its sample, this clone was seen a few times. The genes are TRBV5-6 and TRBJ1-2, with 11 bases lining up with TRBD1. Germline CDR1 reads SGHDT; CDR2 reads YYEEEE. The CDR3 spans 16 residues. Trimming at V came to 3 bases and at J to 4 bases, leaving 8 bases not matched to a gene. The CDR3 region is CASSSGTGGSSYGYTF. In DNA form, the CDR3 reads TGTGCCAGCAGCTCCGGGACAGGGGGTTCCAGCTATGGCTACACCTTC.

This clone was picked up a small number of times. CDR3 residues: CASSLLGRGQETQYF. The CDR3 DNA reads as TGTGCCAGCAGCTTACTCGGGAGAGGTCAAGAGACCCAGTACTTC. The genes are TRBV5-6 and TRBJ2-5; D is possibly TRBD2 (6 bases). The V gene's germline CDR1 is SGHDT and CDR2 YYEEEE. V lost 2 bases and J lost 2, with 13 bases in between. The length of the CDR3 is 15 residues.